The rows below give T cell receptor beta chains drawn from one sample of a study of T cells in Graves' hyperthyroidism and ophthalmopathy. From the multiplex PCR reads, TCRdb called clonotypes with MiXCR, one entry per CDR3 protein. The sample records approximately 590,000 distinct CDR3 sequences, 35% to 55% being singletons. The sample was peripheral blood or thyroid tissue (not recorded which). These receptors were obtained from a woman aged 18-29 years with Graves' hyperthyroidism. CDR3s leave out the opening cysteine and the closing phenylalanine or tryptophan. D genes are given only for firm matches.

V gene	D gene	J gene	CDR3 protein
TRBV10-3	-	TRBJ1-1	AISESAGMNTEAF
TRBV29-1	-	TRBJ2-6	SVVEISGANVLT
TRBV2	TRBD1	TRBJ1-1	ASRRDRGSNTEAF
TRBV7-2	-	TRBJ2-6	ASSQDRTFSDANVLT
TRBV12-3/TRBV12-4	-	TRBJ1-2	ASSLVQDYGYT
TRBV7-9	-	TRBJ1-2	ASSLPRGTALTLNYGYT
TRBV2	TRBD1	TRBJ1-1	RDRDRFEAF
TRBV2	-	TRBJ2-7	ASSDWSSDYEQY
TRBV2	-	TRBJ1-1	ASGRPPSFMNTEAF
TRBV12-3/TRBV12-4	-	TRBJ1-5	ASSLGRMSNQPQH
TRBV10-3	TRBD1	TRBJ1-2	AISGQGARYGYT
TRBV20-1	-	TRBJ2-5	SATSTQETQY
TRBV2	-	-	ASSALGGQF
TRBV29-1	-	TRBJ2-7	SVWMWQGTSYEQY
TRBV2	TRBD1	TRBJ1-5	ASSFGTGGNQPQH
TRBV25-1	TRBD2	TRBJ2-7	ASSEGTSGRGEQY